A selection of T cell receptor beta chains follows, all from one sample in a study of blood T cell repertoires in COVID-19. Sequencing used immunoSEQ multiplex PCR; TCRdb keeps in-frame clones, though not all of them. This table holds fewer than 300,000 clones, approximately 85% found once. What was sequenced was peripheral blood. The receptors shown here come from a human donor in a cohort sampled during active COVID-19. CDR3s include the opening cysteine and the closing phenylalanine or tryptophan. A D gene is named only where the DNA matches it firmly. Clone size is given for some rows only: seen once, a few or many times, or a class if the clone is expanded.

j_gene: TRBJ2-2
d_gene: TRBD2
abundance: .
v_gene: TRBV7-3
CDR3nt: TGTGCCAGCAGCTTATATCCCCCTTTGAGGACTAGCGGGAAAATGACCGGGGAGCTGTTTTTT
CDR3aa: CASSLYPPLRTSGKMTGELFF

j_gene: TRBJ2-7
d_gene: TRBD2
abundance: .
v_gene: TRBV7-8
CDR3nt: TGTGCCAGCAGGGGGGGACTAGCACCCTACGAGCAGTACTTC
CDR3aa: CASRGGLAPYEQYF

j_gene: TRBJ1-5
d_gene: .
abundance: .
v_gene: TRBV28
CDR3nt: TGTGCCAGCAGTTTATTGAGGCAGCCCCAGCATTTT
CDR3aa: CASSLLRQPQHF

j_gene: TRBJ2-1
d_gene: .
abundance: .
v_gene: TRBV9
CDR3nt: TGTGCCAGCAGCGTAGCCGCGTCTTCCTACAATGAGCAGTTCTTC
CDR3aa: CASSVAASSYNEQFF

j_gene: TRBJ2-1
d_gene: .
abundance: .
v_gene: TRBV28
CDR3nt: TGTGCCAGCAGTTTAAGGGGGGGCCACAATGAGCAGTTCTTC
CDR3aa: CASSLRGGHNEQFF

j_gene: TRBJ2-7
d_gene: TRBD2
abundance: .
v_gene: TRBV3-1/TRBV3-2
CDR3nt: TGTGCCAGCAGGGGAGGCGGGAGTTCCTACGAGCAGTACTTC
CDR3aa: CASRGGGSSYEQYF

j_gene: TRBJ2-7
d_gene: .
abundance: .
v_gene: TRBV6-2/TRBV6-3
CDR3nt: TGTGCCAGCAGTCAGAACTCCTACGAGCAGTACTTC
CDR3aa: CASSQNSYEQYF

j_gene: TRBJ2-2
d_gene: .
abundance: .
v_gene: TRBV6-2/TRBV6-3
CDR3nt: TGTGCCAGCAGTTTTTCAAACACCGGGGAGCTGTTTTTT
CDR3aa: CASSFSNTGELFF

j_gene: TRBJ2-7
d_gene: .
abundance: .
v_gene: TRBV11-2
CDR3nt: TGTGCCAGCAGCTTAGGGGCAGGGGCAGGGCAGTACTTC
CDR3aa: CASSLGAGAGQYF

j_gene: TRBJ2-7
d_gene: TRBD1
abundance: .
v_gene: TRBV30
CDR3nt: TGTGCCTGGAAGCCAGACAGGGGGGATGGCGAGCAGTACTTC
CDR3aa: CAWKPDRGDGEQYF

j_gene: TRBJ2-3
d_gene: TRBD2
abundance: .
v_gene: TRBV6-1
CDR3nt: TGTGCCAGCAGTGGGCTAGCGGCTATATCTGGGGGCACAGATACGCAGTATTTT
CDR3aa: CASSGLAAISGGTDTQYF

j_gene: TRBJ2-2
d_gene: .
abundance: few
v_gene: TRBV6-5
CDR3nt: TGTGCCAGCAGTTACTGGGCAGGGACCGGGGAGCTGTTTTTT
CDR3aa: CASSYWAGTGELFF

j_gene: TRBJ2-5
d_gene: TRBD2
abundance: .
v_gene: TRBV4-1
CDR3nt: TGCGCCAGCAGCCAAGGGACTTCTCCTAGCGGGAAACAAGAGACCCAGTACTTC
CDR3aa: CASSQGTSPSGKQETQYF

j_gene: TRBJ2-1
d_gene: TRBD2
abundance: .
v_gene: TRBV4-1
CDR3nt: TGCGCCAGCAGCCCATGGGGACTAGCGGGGACCAATGAGCAGTTCTTC
CDR3aa: CASSPWGLAGTNEQFF

j_gene: TRBJ2-3
d_gene: TRBD2
abundance: .
v_gene: TRBV7-2
CDR3nt: TGTGCCAGCAGCTTATCGGCTAGCGGGTCGATGGCAGATACGCAGTATTTT
CDR3aa: CASSLSASGSMADTQYF

j_gene: TRBJ1-2
d_gene: .
abundance: .
v_gene: TRBV5-4
CDR3nt: TGTGCCAGCCAGGGCACCTATGGCTACACCTTC
CDR3aa: CASQGTYGYTF

j_gene: TRBJ1-5
d_gene: .
abundance: .
v_gene: TRBV28
CDR3nt: TGTGCCAGCAGTCCCGGCAGGGCAGGACAGCCCCAGCATTTT
CDR3aa: CASSPGRAGQPQHF

j_gene: TRBJ2-4
d_gene: TRBD2
abundance: .
v_gene: TRBV24-1
CDR3nt: TGTGCCGCCTCATCTAGCGGAGAAAACATTCAGTACTTC
CDR3aa: CAASSSGENIQYF

j_gene: TRBJ2-4
d_gene: .
abundance: .
v_gene: TRBV27
CDR3nt: TGTGCCAGCAGTTTATCAGGGGGAGGGAACATTCAGTACTTC
CDR3aa: CASSLSGGGNIQYF

j_gene: TRBJ2-1
d_gene: .
abundance: .
v_gene: TRBV12-3/TRBV12-4
CDR3nt: TGTGCCAGCAGTTTAGGGACTCCAAATGAGCAGTTCTTC
CDR3aa: CASSLGTPNEQFF

j_gene: TRBJ2-5
d_gene: TRBD1
abundance: few
v_gene: TRBV29-1
CDR3nt: TGCAGCGTCGGACAGGGGGCGCGTGAGACCCAGTACTTC
CDR3aa: CSVGQGARETQYF

j_gene: TRBJ2-5
d_gene: TRBD2
abundance: .
v_gene: TRBV6-2/TRBV6-3
CDR3nt: TGTGCCAGCAGTTACTCCGGACTAGCGGGAGGGGGGGAGACCCAGTACTTC
CDR3aa: CASSYSGLAGGGETQYF

j_gene: TRBJ1-2
d_gene: TRBD1
abundance: few
v_gene: TRBV5-4
CDR3nt: TGTGCCAGCAGCTTGGGGGGACAGGGAGGGGGCTACACCTTC
CDR3aa: CASSLGGQGGGYTF

j_gene: TRBJ2-3
d_gene: .
abundance: .
v_gene: TRBV7-9
CDR3nt: TGTGCCAGCAGCTTAAAGCGGATCACTAGCACAGATACGCAGTATTTT
CDR3aa: CASSLKRITSTDTQYF

j_gene: TRBJ2-7
d_gene: .
abundance: .
v_gene: TRBV7-9
CDR3nt: TGTGCCAGCAGCCCCCTTTTGGGAGTCTACGAGCAGTACTTC
CDR3aa: CASSPLLGVYEQYF

j_gene: TRBJ2-3
d_gene: TRBD2
abundance: few
v_gene: TRBV19
CDR3nt: TGTGCCAGTAGTAAACGGACTAGCGGGAGTCTGGATACGCAGTATTTT
CDR3aa: CASSKRTSGSLDTQYF

j_gene: TRBJ1-2
d_gene: .
abundance: .
v_gene: TRBV27
CDR3nt: TGTGCCAGCAGTTTATCCGGACAATATGGCTACACCTTC
CDR3aa: CASSLSGQYGYTF

j_gene: TRBJ2-1
d_gene: .
abundance: .
v_gene: TRBV6-5
CDR3nt: TGTGCCAGCAGTTACTTGACACTTAGCTCCTACAATGAGCAGTTCTTC
CDR3aa: CASSYLTLSSYNEQFF

j_gene: TRBJ2-3
d_gene: TRBD2
abundance: .
v_gene: TRBV7-9
CDR3nt: TGTGCCAGCAGCTTAGCATCTCTAGCGGAAGATACGCAGTATTTT
CDR3aa: CASSLASLAEDTQYF

j_gene: TRBJ2-5
d_gene: TRBD1
abundance: .
v_gene: TRBV2
CDR3nt: TGTGCCAGCAGAAGGACAGGGAGCCCGGGTTTACAAGAGACCCAGTACTTC
CDR3aa: CASRRTGSPGLQETQYF

j_gene: TRBJ1-2
d_gene: TRBD1
abundance: .
v_gene: TRBV5-4
CDR3nt: TGTGCCAGCAGCGTTCCGGGACAGGGCCTCTATGGCTACACCTTC
CDR3aa: CASSVPGQGLYGYTF